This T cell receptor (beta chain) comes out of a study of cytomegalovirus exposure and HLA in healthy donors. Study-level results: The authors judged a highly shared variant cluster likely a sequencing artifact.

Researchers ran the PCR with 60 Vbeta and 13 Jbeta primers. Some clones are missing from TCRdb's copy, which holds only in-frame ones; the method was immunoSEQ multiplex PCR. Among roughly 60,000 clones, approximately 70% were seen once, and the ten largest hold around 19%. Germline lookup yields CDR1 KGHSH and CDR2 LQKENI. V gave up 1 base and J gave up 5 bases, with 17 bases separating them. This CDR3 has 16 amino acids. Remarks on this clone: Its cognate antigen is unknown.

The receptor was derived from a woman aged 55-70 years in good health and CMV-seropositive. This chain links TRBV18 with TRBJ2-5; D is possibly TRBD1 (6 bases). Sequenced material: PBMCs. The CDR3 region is CASSPLPQGNGETQYF. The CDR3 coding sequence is TGTGCCAGCTCACCACTCCCCCAGGGGAACGGGGAGACCCAGTACTTC.